These 24 T cell receptor beta chains originate from one sample sequenced in a study of blood T cell repertoires in COVID-19. Method: immunoSEQ multiplex PCR; TCRdb's copy keeps in-frame clones and lacks some. The table includes around 65,000 clones, around 86% detected once. The specimen was peripheral blood. These receptors originate from a human donor in a cohort sampled during active COVID-19.

V and J are TRBV27 and TRBJ2-2; weak D call: TRBD1 (5 bases). Trimming pared 6 bases from V and 5 bases from J, leaving 10 bases between. The CDR3 runs 13 residues. Germline V CDR1 and CDR2: MNHEY, SMNVEV (reference sequence). The CDR3 DNA follows: TGTGCCAGCAGCCCTTCAGGGACCGGGGAGCTGTTTTTT. This translates into CASSPSGTGELFF.

The chain couples TRBV7-2 to TRBJ2-4, with D unresolved. This CDR3 has 10 amino acids. The ends were cut back, 5 bases at V and 8 bases at J, with 4 bases in the middle. Germline lookup yields CDR1 SGHTA and CDR2 FQGNSA. The CDR3 spells CASSLHIQYF. For the CDR3, the DNA is TGTGCCAGCAGCCTCCACATTCAGTACTTC.

The CDR3 protein is CSVGKDRGPDEQYF. The CDR3 DNA reads TGCAGCGTTGGAAAGGACAGGGGGCCCGACGAGCAGTACTTC. This chain uses TRBV29-1 with TRBJ2-7, with TRBD1 matching 11 bases. There are 14 residues in the CDR3. The ends lost 4 bases at V and 5 bases at J; junction bases unmatched: 7. Germline CDR1 reads SQVTM; CDR2 reads ANQGSEA.

This clone has only one observation. The chain employs TRBV11-3 and TRBJ2-1; 8 nucleotides align to TRBD2. The CDR3 totals 14 residues. Trimming took 1 base from V and 8 from J; bases not matched to a gene: 4. Germline V gene lookup returns CDR1 SGHNT and CDR2 YENEEA. This CDR3 is CASSLAGGPDEQFF. The DNA of the CDR3 is TGTGCCAGCAGCTTAGCGGGAGGGCCAGATGAGCAGTTCTTC.

This sequence joins TRBV10-3 and TRBJ2-1, with D perhaps matching TRBD2 (6 bases). Germline CDR1 and CDR2: ENHRY and SYGVKD. The CDR3 spans 14 residues. Between the trimmed V and J ends, which lost 2 bases and 8 bases, there was a span of 13 bases. As DNA, the CDR3 is TGTGCCATCAGTGAGCGGGAGCGAAAGGATGAGCAGTTCTTC. Amino acids: CAISERERKDEQFF.

This clone appeared once. The rearrangement links TRBV28 to TRBJ2-2; 12 positions match TRBD2. This CDR3 has 15 amino acids. Germline V gene lookup returns CDR1 MDHEN and CDR2 SYDVKM. Unmatched junction bases numbered 5, after V lost 5 bases and J lost 7 bases. In DNA, the CDR3 is TGTGCCAGCAGTAGACTAGCGGGAGCCGGCGGGGAGCTGTTTTTT. Protein: CASSRLAGAGGELFF.

The chain couples TRBV7-3 to TRBJ2-2; D not certain. V was clipped by 5 bases and J by 1 base, with 8 bases between them. This CDR3 spans 14 amino acids. Looked up from germline, CDR1 is SGHTA and CDR2 is FQGTGA. The CDR3 DNA reads TGTGCCAGCAGCCCCCCCGGGAACACCGGGGAGCTGTTTTTT. It encodes CASSPPGNTGELFF.

The rearrangement links TRBV5-1 to TRBJ1-2; D is perhaps TRBD1 (6 bases). Deletions cut 4 bases from V and 6 bases from J, with 19 bases between. The CDR3 sequence is 15 residues long. The germline V gene has CDR1 SGHRS and CDR2 YFSETQ. The CDR3 sequence: CASSPSGDRRNGYTF. The CDR3 DNA reads TGCGCCAGCAGCCCCTCAGGGGACCGAAGGAATGGCTACACCTTC.

This chain links TRBV19 with TRBJ2-7, with 13 positions matching TRBD2. CDR3 size: 14 residues. Trimming cost V 7 bases and J 5 bases; bases outside gene matches: 5. Germline-derived CDR1 and CDR2 are LNHDA and SQIVND (reference sequence). DNA for the CDR3: TGTGCCAGTACTAGGACTAGCGGGAGCAACGAGCAGTACTTC. Amino acid sequence: CASTRTSGSNEQYF.

The J gene is TRBJ1-4, the V gene TRBV28, with D hard to call. The ends were cut back, 5 bases at V and 0 bases at J, with 13 bases in the middle. Germline CDR1 and CDR2: MDHEN and SYDVKM. This CDR3 has 16 amino acids. CDR3 in amino acids: CASSLSRSATNEKLFF. The CDR3 DNA reads TGTGCCAGCAGTCTGTCCCGGTCTGCAACTAATGAAAAACTGTTTTTT.

V and J are TRBV3-1 (or the pseudogene TRBV3-2) and TRBJ2-1, with 9 bases that match TRBD2. The CDR3 is 14 residues long. Trimming took 1 base from V and 9 from J; bases not matched to a gene: 4. Germline values: CDR1 LGHDT, CDR2 YNNKEL (reference sequence). The CDR3, as DNA: TGTGCCAGCAGCCAAGGGGGACTAGCATTTGAGCAGTTCTTC. This translates into CASSQGGLAFEQFF.

The rearrangement joins TRBV14 to TRBJ2-7; TRBD1 agrees at 7 bases. This CDR3 has 14 residues. The J segment lost 4 bases and the V segment lost 2 bases, leaving 5 bases of the junction unmatched. Germline V CDR1 and CDR2: SGHDN, FVKESK. CDR3 nucleotides: TGTGCCAGCAGCCAATATGCAGGGGGTTACGAGCAGTACTTC. It encodes CASSQYAGGYEQYF.

CDR3 amino acids: CATSVDVWGDTDTQYF. DNA of the CDR3: TGTGCCACCAGTGTGGATGTTTGGGGCGACACAGATACGCAGTATTTT. The chain joins TRBV24-1 to TRBJ2-3, with a tentative D call TRBD1 (5 bases). The V and J ends lost 5 bases and 2 bases respectively, with 16 bases between them. CDR3 size: 16 residues. In germline, CDR1 is KGHDR, CDR2 SFDVKD.

This clone was recorded a few times. The chain has TRBV18 and TRBJ2-5, with 9 bases fitting TRBD2. Germline-derived CDR1 and CDR2 are KGHSH and LQKENI. The CDR3 has 16 residues. V gave up 2 bases and J gave up 1 base; unmatched junction bases: 5. CDR3 nucleotide sequence: TGTGCCAGCTCACCAGGCAAGACTAGCGGCCAAGAGACCCAGTACTTC. Encoded protein: CASSPGKTSGQETQYF.

The chain is built from TRBV12-3 or TRBV12-4 and TRBJ1-4; tentatively, D is TRBD1 (5 bases). CDR3 size: 12 residues. With 6 bases removed from V and 8 bases from J, the gap between germline ends came to 10 bases. For the CDR3, the DNA is TGTGCCAGCAGCAGGGTATGGGAAAAACTGTTTTTT. Translating it yields CASSRVWEKLFF.

The chain carries TRBV7-9 and TRBJ2-6; the D is unclear. This CDR3 region has 15 residues. Between the trimmed V and J ends, which lost 8 bases and 0 bases, there was a span of 11 bases. Germline V gene sequence: CDR1 SEHNR, CDR2 FQNEAQ (reference sequence). The CDR3 is CASDTRSSGANVLTF. CDR3 nucleotide sequence: TGTGCCAGCGACACCCGAAGCTCTGGGGCCAACGTCCTGACTTTC.

Here the CDR3 reads CATSRWFGSPLHF. DNA of the CDR3: TGTGCCACCAGCAGGTGGTTTGGCTCACCCCTCCACTTT. V and J are TRBV15 and TRBJ1-6; D is uncertain. Trimming took 3 bases from V and 10 from J, leaving 10 bases between them. Germline CDR1 and CDR2: LNHNV and YYDKDF (reference sequence). The CDR3 is 13 residues long.

V gene TRBV10-3 combines with J gene TRBJ2-5, with 9 bases matching TRBD1. The CDR3 consists of 15 residues. Unmatched junction bases numbered 7, after V lost 3 bases and J lost 5 bases. CDR1 and CDR2 (germline): ENHRY, SYGVKD. CDR3 amino acids: CAISDPGTGKETQYF. DNA for the CDR3: TGTGCCATCAGTGACCCCGGGACAGGGAAGGAGACCCAGTACTTC.

Judged by abundance, this clone is medium-sized. V usage is TRBV11-3 and J usage is TRBJ2-7, with 8 bases identical to TRBD1. Per germline, CDR1 SGHNT and CDR2 YENEEA. The CDR3 totals 14 residues. The junction had 3 bases not matched to a gene; V was cut back by 5 bases and J by 0 bases. This CDR3 is CASSPGGHSYEQYF. CDR3 nucleotides: TGTGCCAGCAGCCCAGGGGGCCACTCCTACGAGCAGTACTTC.

The genes are TRBV5-1 and TRBJ2-7; tentative D call: TRBD1 (6 bases). CDR3 length: 14 amino acids. Germline CDR1 and CDR2: SGHRS and YFSETQ. V dropped 0 bases and J dropped 4 bases, with 11 bases sitting between them. The CDR3 region has the DNA TGCGCCAGCAGCTTGGCCGACAGGAGATACGAGCAGTACTTC. Protein sequence: CASSLADRRYEQYF.

This clone was recorded only once. The chain uses TRBV28 and TRBJ2-3, with 10 bases that match TRBD1. V gave up 5 bases and J gave up 3 bases; unmatched junction bases: 5. Looked up from germline, CDR1 is MDHEN and CDR2 is SYDVKM. The CDR3 is 15 residues long. CDR3 nucleotide sequence: TGTGCCAGCAGTGACAGGGGGCAATTGACAGATACGCAGTATTTT. This translates into CASSDRGQLTDTQYF.

This chain joins TRBV6-5 and TRBJ2-1, with 11 bases lining up with TRBD2. V gave up 6 bases and J gave up 4 bases; unmatched junction bases: 5. Germline values: CDR1 MNHEY, CDR2 SVGAGI. The CDR3 totals 15 residues. The CDR3 protein is CASRLAGGPYNEQFF. For the CDR3, the DNA is TGTGCCAGCAGATTAGCGGGAGGGCCTTACAATGAGCAGTTCTTC.

This rearrangement joins TRBV4-3 to TRBJ2-1; the match to TRBD2 covers 11 bases. This CDR3 is 19 amino acids long. Looked up from germline, CDR1 is LGHNA and CDR2 is YSLEER. The V and J ends lost 0 bases and 0 bases, in that order; junction bases with no gene match: 7. The DNA of the CDR3 is TGCGCCAGCAGCCAAGATGTATTAGCGGGAGGGAGCTCCTACAATGAGCAGTTCTTC. Its translation is CASSQDVLAGGSSYNEQFF.

The chain is built from TRBV28 and TRBJ2-5, with a tentative D call TRBD2 (5 bases). CDR1 and CDR2 (germline): MDHEN, SYDVKM. Trimming removed 2 bases from V and 4 bases from J, with 14 bases in between. The CDR3 covers 15 residues. As DNA, the CDR3 is TGTGCCAGCAGTTTAGTAATTGAGGGATTAGAGACCCAGTACTTC. Its translation: CASSLVIEGLETQYF.